A single sample is the source of the 17 T cell receptor beta chains below, sequenced in a study of spatial heterogeneity in lung cancer. Study-level points and caveats: Within tumors, counts of expanded alpha and beta TCRs tracked tumor mutation counts.

TCRdb reprocessed the 5' RACE reads with MiXCR, giving one entry per CDR3 protein. This table holds approximately 2,500 distinct CDR3 sequences, more than 7% found once. The time point: sample taken at primary tumor resection. These receptors have no identified antigens. The sample here was lung tumor tissue, taken at surgery. These receptors were obtained from a male donor with early-stage non-small cell lung cancer.

By its share, this clonotype is medium-sized. This chain joins TRBV2 and TRBJ2-7; 9 nucleotides agree with TRBD1. Losses at the gene ends were 6 bases for V and 9 bases for J; bases not matched to a gene: 6. CDR1 is SNHLY, CDR2 FYNNEI, per germline. This CDR3 comprises 12 residues. The CDR3 DNA reads as TGTGCCAGCAGGGACAGGGGACAGAGGCAGTACTTC. Amino acids: CASRDRGQRQYF. The complete variable domain, with remaining parts taken from reference TRBV2 and TRBJ2-7, reads EPEVTQTPSHQVTQMGQEVILRCVPISNHLYFYWYRQILGQKVEFLVSFYNNEISEKSEIFDDQFSVERPDGSNFTLKIRSTKLEDSAMYFCASRDRGQRQYFGPGTRLTVT.

By proportion, this clonotype is medium-sized. The chain employs TRBV30 and TRBJ1-5, with D maybe TRBD1 (6 bases). Germline lookup yields CDR1 GTSNPN and CDR2 SVGIG (reference sequence). Trimming shortened V by 5 bases and J by 4 bases, and 15 bases separated the two germline ends. The CDR3 is 14 residues long. CDR3 DNA sequence: TGTGCCTGGTCTCCGGGGCAGGGGAATCAGCCCCAGCATTTT. The encoded protein is CAWSPGQGNQPQHF.

This clonotype is classed as medium-sized. The V gene is TRBV2, the J gene TRBJ2-5; 9 bases agree with TRBD2. V lost 6 bases, J lost 5 bases, and 10 bases stayed unmatched. This CDR3 spans 15 amino acids. Germline CDR1 is SNHLY and CDR2 is FYNNEI. The CDR3 nucleotides read TGTGCCAGCAGCCCTGGGAGTAGCGGGAGTGAGACCCAGTACTTC. Translation: CASSPGSSGSETQYF.

This clonotype ranks as medium-sized. The chain recombines TRBV9 with TRBJ2-3, with TRBD2 matching over 11 bases. Germline assignment: CDR1 SGDLS and CDR2 YYNGEE. The CDR3 consists of 16 residues. V was pared by 4 bases and J by 1 base, with 5 bases of the junction left unmatched. CDR3 nucleotides: TGTGCCAGCAGCTTTACGACTAGCGGGGGCACAGATACGCAGTATTTT. This sequence encodes CASSFTTSGGTDTQYF.

The chain couples TRBV20-1 to TRBJ2-7; 10 bases align to TRBD1. V lost 6 bases, J lost 3 bases, and 11 bases stayed unmatched. The CDR3 loop spans 15 amino acids. Germline CDR1 is DFQATT and CDR2 is SNEGSKA (reference sequence). In DNA form, the CDR3 reads TGCAGTGCGATTCCCGGGACAGGGGCCCGCTACGAGCAGTACTTC. Its protein is CSAIPGTGARYEQYF.

By share of the sample, this clonotype is medium-sized. The rearrangement joins TRBV28 to TRBJ2-7; perhaps TRBD2 as D (6 bases). The CDR3 is 15 amino acids. In germline, CDR1 is MDHEN, CDR2 SYDVKM. Trimming shortened V by 5 bases and J by 0 bases, and 14 bases separated the two germline ends. The CDR3 DNA reads as TGTGCCAGCAGTGAGTGGGGGACTGACTCCTACGAGCAGTACTTC. Translated: CASSEWGTDSYEQYF.

This clonotype ranks as medium-sized. This chain uses TRBV28 with TRBJ2-7; D not certain. V lost 4 bases and J 7 bases, leaving 23 bases between the germline ends. This CDR3 comprises 16 residues. The germline V gene encodes CDR1 MDHEN and CDR2 SYDVKM. The CDR3 protein is CASSSTPSAFAFEQYF. CDR3 sequence (DNA): TGTGCCAGCAGTTCGACCCCCTCGGCTTTTGCCTTTGAGCAGTACTTC.

This clonotype is medium-sized within its sample. The chain recombines TRBV7-9 with TRBJ2-3; 14 nucleotides line up with TRBD2. This CDR3 is built from 16 residues. Germline loops: CDR1 SEHNR, CDR2 FQNEAQ (reference sequence). After removal of 5 bases from V and 5 bases from J, the junction contained 6 bases not matched to a gene. This CDR3 reads CASSHGTSGGRDTQYF. In DNA form, the CDR3 reads TGTGCCAGCAGCCACGGGACTAGCGGGGGACGAGATACGCAGTATTTT.

By proportion, this clonotype is large (0.1 to 1%). The chain carries TRBV18 and TRBJ1-2; 7 bases match TRBD1. CDR1 KGHSH and CDR2 LQKENI come from the germline V gene. Unmatched junction bases numbered 3, after V lost 5 bases and J lost 3 bases. The CDR3 consists of 13 residues. Written as DNA, the CDR3 is TGTGCCAGCTCATCAACAGGGGACTATGGCTACACCTTC. Protein sequence: CASSSTGDYGYTF.

The chain combines TRBV28 with TRBJ2-7, with D perhaps TRBD2 (6 bases). V lost 6 bases, J lost 4 bases, and 10 bases lay in between. This CDR3 is 12 amino acids long. Per germline, CDR1 MDHEN and CDR2 SYDVKM. The CDR3 DNA is TGTGCCAGCAGGGACTACCTTTACGAGCAGTACTTC. Residues: CASRDYLYEQYF.

This clonotype counts as medium-sized. J is TRBJ1-1 and V is TRBV12-3 or TRBV12-4; possibly TRBD1 for D (6 bases). The V and J ends lost 3 bases and 3 bases respectively, with 14 bases between them. This CDR3 contains 15 residues. This chain's CDR3 is CASSLARGGDTEAFF. CDR3 bases: TGTGCCAGCAGTTTGGCCAGGGGAGGGGACACTGAAGCTTTCTTT.

This rearrangement joins TRBV12-3 or TRBV12-4 to TRBJ2-7, with TRBD1 matching over 9 bases. V was clipped by 1 base and J by 2 bases; unmatched bases: 3. This CDR3 spans 15 amino acids. The CDR3 spells CASSLVGTGTYEQYF. The CDR3 DNA is TGTGCCAGCAGTTTAGTTGGGACAGGGACCTACGAGCAGTACTTC.

This clonotype was seen a single time. This sequence joins TRBV14 and TRBJ2-1, with D perhaps assigned TRBD1 or TRBD2 (5 bases each). V lost 1 base and J lost 10, with 23 bases in between. This CDR3 region has 17 residues. Germline CDR1 SGHDN, CDR2 FVKESK. The CDR3 DNA follows: TGTGCCAGCAGCCAAGCCCGGACGGGGACCCCTGTAAAGGAGCAGTTCTTC. Translation: CASSQARTGTPVKEQFF.

By share of the sample, this clonotype is medium-sized. The chain joins TRBV6-5 to TRBJ1-1; D gene unclear. The CDR3 loop spans 13 amino acids. CDR1 MNHEY and CDR2 SVGAGI come from the germline V gene. The V gene lost 2 bases and the J gene lost 4 bases, with 8 bases spanning the gap. Here the CDR3 reads CASSYEGGTEAFF. CDR3 coding DNA: TGTGCCAGCAGTTACGAGGGTGGCACTGAAGCTTTCTTT.

This clonotype was seen a handful of times. The chain has TRBV7-2 and TRBJ2-5, with D hard to call. Germline V gene sequence: CDR1 SGHTA, CDR2 FQGNSA. V was cut by 6 bases and J by 3 bases, with 11 bases left in between. The CDR3 is 13 residues long. The CDR3: CASRPEAEETQYF. The CDR3 DNA is TGTGCCAGCAGACCTGAGGCAGAAGAGACCCAGTACTTC.

This clonotype is medium-sized (0.01 to 0.1%) by share. The chain has TRBV28 and TRBJ2-7; D gene ambiguous. The CDR3 is 11 residues long. V was trimmed by 6 bases and J by 3 bases, leaving 6 bases between them. Germline V CDR1 and CDR2: MDHEN, SYDVKM. Here the CDR3 reads CASSPDYEQYF. In nucleotides, the CDR3 is TGTGCCAGCAGCCCGGACTACGAGCAGTACTTC.

This clonotype was observed a handful of times. The gene calls are TRBV14 and TRBJ2-1; TRBD1 matches at 7 bases. The CDR3 consists of 13 residues. CDR1 SGHDN and CDR2 FVKESK come from the germline V gene. V shed 2 bases, J shed 7 bases, and the junction held 2 bases outside the gene matches. CDR3 in amino acids: CASSQLDRNEQFF. CDR3 bases: TGTGCCAGCAGCCAACTGGACAGGAATGAGCAGTTCTTC.